The rows below give T cell receptor beta chains drawn from one sample of a study of blood T cell repertoires in COVID-19. TCRdb's copy holds only in-frame clones and misses some; the assay was immunoSEQ multiplex PCR. The repertoire has 150,000 to 200,000 clones, roughly 81% of them found once; the top ten carry roughly 12%. The sequenced material came from peripheral blood. All receptors come from a woman aged 80 or over with COVID-19, enrolled during active disease. CDR3s include the opening cysteine and the closing phenylalanine or tryptophan. Fields, in order: CDR3 length, clone size, J gene, V gene, D gene, CDR3 DNA, CDR3 protein. The D gene is left open where the match is weak. Part of the rows lack a size; the others show once, few, many or a class for expanded clones.

14	few	TRBJ1-4	TRBV6-2/TRBV6-3	NA	TGTGCCAGCAGTTATTACAGGCTTCGGGAAAAACTGTTTTTT	CASSYYRLREKLFF
12	NA	TRBJ2-7	TRBV29-1	NA	TGCAGCGTTGGTTGGGCTTGGAACGAGCAGTACTTC	CSVGWAWNEQYF
16	NA	TRBJ2-3	TRBV11-3	TRBD2	TGTGCCAGCAGCTCTGGGACTAGCGGGAACGGAGATACGCAGTATTTT	CASSSGTSGNGDTQYF
14	NA	TRBJ1-6	TRBV2	NA	TGTGCCAGCCATGTCGGGGTTTGGAATTCACCCCTCCACTTT	CASHVGVWNSPLHF
14	few	TRBJ2-4	TRBV3-1/TRBV3-2	NA	TGTGCCAGCAGCCCGATACTAGCCAAAAACATTCAGTACTTC	CASSPILAKNIQYF
15	NA	TRBJ2-3	TRBV7-9	TRBD1	TGTGCCAGCAGCGGGACAGGGATCAGCACAGATACGCAGTATTTT	CASSGTGISTDTQYF
15	NA	TRBJ1-3	TRBV5-6	TRBD1	TGTGCCAGCAGCTTGGACAGGGGGGGTGGAAACACCATATATTTT	CASSLDRGGGNTIYF
16	NA	TRBJ2-2	TRBV27	TRBD2	TGTGCCAGTTTAAGACTAGCGGGGTCACCCACCGGGGAGCTGTTTTTT	CASLRLAGSPTGELFF
16	NA	TRBJ2-2	TRBV4-2	TRBD2	TGTGCCAGCAGCCAAGGGGGACTAGCCTTCACCGGGGAGCTGTTTTTT	CASSQGGLAFTGELFF
13	NA	TRBJ2-1	TRBV11-3	NA	TGTGCCAGCAGCTACTCTGGGGGCAGTGAGCAGTTCTTC	CASSYSGGSEQFF
15	NA	TRBJ1-2	TRBV5-6	TRBD1	TGTGCCAGCAGCTTTGGAAGGGGGCGGGTCTATGGCTACACCTTC	CASSFGRGRVYGYTF
13	NA	TRBJ2-7	TRBV7-3	NA	TGTGCCAGCAGCTTATTCCCAGGGTACGAGCAGTACTTC	CASSLFPGYEQYF
16	NA	TRBJ2-7	TRBV6-2/TRBV6-3	TRBD1	TGTGCCAGCAGTCACCCTGGACAGGGGGCGCGCAACGAGCAGTACTTC	CASSHPGQGARNEQYF
15	NA	TRBJ1-4	TRBV6-5	NA	TGTGCCAGCAGTTACAGGCACAGGGATAATGAAAAACTGTTTTTT	CASSYRHRDNEKLFF
15	NA	TRBJ2-7	TRBV14	TRBD2	TGTGCCAGCAGCCTCGGGACTAGCGGGATCGGTGAGCAGTACTTC	CASSLGTSGIGEQYF
14	NA	TRBJ2-3	TRBV24-1	TRBD2	TGTGCCACCTCTCTAGCGGGAGGGTTAGATACGCAGTATTTT	CATSLAGGLDTQYF
14	NA	TRBJ2-7	TRBV20-1	TRBD1	TGCAGTGCTAGTCTAAGACAGGGGGCGGACGAGCAGTACTTC	CSASLRQGADEQYF
15	NA	TRBJ1-1	TRBV9	NA	TGTGCCAGCAGCCACGCCCCTTCTTTCGAGACTGAAGCTTTCTTT	CASSHAPSFETEAFF
12	NA	TRBJ2-7	TRBV2	TRBD1	TGTGCCAGCTGCAGACAGGGCTACGAGCAGTACTTC	CASCRQGYEQYF
14	NA	TRBJ2-1	TRBV11-3	NA	TGTGCCAGCAGCTTAGATGGCGGGGTGGATGAGCAGTTCTTC	CASSLDGGVDEQFF
14	NA	TRBJ2-3	TRBV29-1	TRBD2	TGCAGCGCTTCAGCGGGGGGGAGCACAGATACGCAGTATTTT	CSASAGGSTDTQYF
13	few	TRBJ2-1	TRBV6-5	TRBD1	TGTGCCAGCAGTTTCCCGGGACAGGGCGGGCAGTTCTTC	CASSFPGQGGQFF
13	NA	TRBJ2-4	TRBV27	NA	TGTGCCAGCAGGGCCTTAGCCAAAAACATTCAGTACTTC	CASRALAKNIQYF
14	NA	TRBJ1-4	TRBV2	NA	TGTGCCAGCAGTGACGGGAGAGCTAATGAAAAACTGTTTTTT	CASSDGRANEKLFF
16	NA	TRBJ1-3	TRBV3-1/TRBV3-2	TRBD1	TGTGCCAGCAGCCAAGAGGGGACAGGGTTGAGAAACACCATATATTTT	CASSQEGTGLRNTIYF
13	few	TRBJ1-1	TRBV19	TRBD1	TGTGCCAGTAGTGGTGGGACAGGGACTCGGGCTTTCTTT	CASSGGTGTRAFF
13	NA	TRBJ1-5	TRBV19	TRBD1	TGTGCCAGTGGACAGGGGGCTCATCAGCCCCAGCATTTT	CASGQGAHQPQHF
15	NA	TRBJ1-1	TRBV11-3	NA	TGTGCCAGCAGCCTCCTGGGGGCCAGGTATAATGAAGCTTTCTTT	CASSLLGARYNEAFF
15	NA	TRBJ1-1	TRBV7-6	TRBD1	TGTGCCAGCAGCTTACGTCCCCGGGACAGGACTGAAGCTTTCTTT	CASSLRPRDRTEAFF
13	NA	TRBJ1-5	TRBV18	NA	TGTGCCAGCTCACCATCTTTGAATCAGCCCCAGCATTTT	CASSPSLNQPQHF
15	NA	TRBJ1-1	TRBV4-3	NA	TGCGCCAGCAGCCAAGATCTAAGAGGGAACACTGAAGCTTTCTTT	CASSQDLRGNTEAFF
15	NA	TRBJ2-6	TRBV5-4	NA	TGTGCCAGCAGCTTGAGGAGCTCTGGGGCCAACGTCCTGACTTTC	CASSLRSSGANVLTF
13	NA	TRBJ2-7	TRBV27	NA	TGTGCCAGCAGTTATTCTGAGGCCTACGAGCAGTACTTC	CASSYSEAYEQYF
13	NA	TRBJ2-7	TRBV12-3/TRBV12-4	NA	TGTGCCAGCAGCCGGGTCCCCATTGGCGAGCAGTACTTC	CASSRVPIGEQYF
12	once	TRBJ2-3	TRBV7-9	NA	TGTGCCAGCAGCTTAGAGACTAGAACGCAGTATTTT	CASSLETRTQYF
15	NA	TRBJ2-3	TRBV13	NA	TGTGCCAGCAGCTTAGGACGGACAGCCACAGATACGCAGTATTTT	CASSLGRTATDTQYF
16	NA	TRBJ2-1	TRBV21-1	NA	TGTGCCAGCAGCAAATCAGGGCCCGCCACCCCCAATGAGCAGTTCTTC	CASSKSGPATPNEQFF
14	NA	TRBJ2-7	TRBV19	NA	TGTGCCAGTAGTATTGGCAGGCAAACCTACGAGCAGTACTTC	CASSIGRQTYEQYF
13	NA	TRBJ1-2	TRBV18	TRBD1	TGTGCCAGCTCTCCGGACAGGGGCAATGGCTACACCTTC	CASSPDRGNGYTF
15	NA	TRBJ1-5	TRBV9	NA	TGTGCCAGCAGCGCCGCTGGAGACAGTCATCAGCCCCAGCATTTT	CASSAAGDSHQPQHF
15	NA	TRBJ2-2	TRBV4-1	NA	TGCGCCAGCAGCCAGACTGGGGCTAACACCGGGGAGCTGTTTTTT	CASSQTGANTGELFF
13	many	TRBJ2-7	TRBV7-9	TRBD1	TGTGCCAGCAGCTTGGGGGACAGTTACGAGCAGTACTTC	CASSLGDSYEQYF
15	NA	TRBJ1-3	TRBV19	NA	TGTGCCAGTAGTATCGGACAGATCTCTGGAAACACCATATATTTT	CASSIGQISGNTIYF
16	NA	TRBJ2-2	TRBV2	NA	TGTGCCAGCAGTGCGAAGGGGGGGGTTAACACCGGGGAGCTGTTTTTT	CASSAKGGVNTGELFF
13	NA	TRBJ2-6	TRBV12-3/TRBV12-4	NA	TGTGCCAGCGGGGCCTCTGGGGCCAACGTCCTGACTTTC	CASGASGANVLTF
16	once	TRBJ2-3	TRBV10-3	NA	TGTGCCATCAGTGTTCACCCGTCGAGATACACAGATACGCAGTATTTT	CAISVHPSRYTDTQYF